This T cell receptor beta chain was sequenced in a study of graft-versus-host responses after intestinal transplantation. Study-level background: Isolated intestinal, liver-intestinal, or multivisceral transplants were what recipients had. Induction using anti-thymocyte globulin, followed by tacrolimus and steroids for roughly 3 years, was given to all recipients.

Broader study findings: Recipient-marrow GvH clones were detected, some having first appeared in ileum or blood.

This clone was detected once. Its specificity is unknown. CDR1 and CDR2 (germline): SGHNT, YENEEA. Trimming cost V 3 bases and J 5 bases, with 13 bases left between them. The length of the CDR3 is 14 residues. Profiling relied on immunoSEQ multiplex PCR, and the TCRdb table lists in-frame clones only, not all of them. This table holds about 120,000 clones, approximately 92% found once. The source material was unstimulated CD4+ T cells sorted from spleen or lymph node cells, sampled before intestinal transplant. The chain links TRBV11-3 to TRBJ1-1; D ambiguous. The TCR was taken from a human donor who received an intestinal transplant. The DNA for the CDR3 is TGTGCCAGCAGCTTCGGTACGGGGAGTACTGAAGCTTTCTTT. This encodes CASSFGTGSTEAFF.